These T cell receptor beta chains were read from a single sample in a study of brain T cells in children with intractable seizures. Sequencing was performed with immunoSEQ multiplex PCR; in TCRdb, only in-frame clones are kept and a portion is missing. The sample yields about 340,000 clones, over 90% seen once. The source material was peripheral blood, sampled about 5 months after surgery. The receptor source for this set is a boy in the first two years of life with tuberous sclerosis and intractable seizures. CDR3s include the opening cysteine and the closing phenylalanine or tryptophan. D genes are given only for firm matches. Not every row has a clone size; where given, it reads once, few, many or a size class.

V	J	D	size	DNA	CDR3
TRBV3-1/TRBV3-2	TRBJ1-2	NA	NA	TGTGCCAGCAGCCAGACGGGGGCCAGTAACTATGGCTACACCTTC	CASSQTGASNYGYTF
TRBV7-2	TRBJ2-3	TRBD2	NA	TGTGCCAGCAGCTTGAAATCTAGCGGGGGGGCCACAGATACGCAGTATTTT	CASSLKSSGGATDTQYF
TRBV7-2	TRBJ2-1	NA	NA	TGTGCCAGCAGCTTCGAGGTCGGGAATGAGCAGTTCTTC	CASSFEVGNEQFF
TRBV10-3	TRBJ1-5	NA	NA	TGTGCCATCAGTGATCTCCAGGGTGATCAGCCCCAGCATTTT	CAISDLQGDQPQHF
TRBV24-1	TRBJ2-2	TRBD2	NA	TGTGCCACCACCAAGACTAGCGGGATAGGAGGCTCGGACGGGGAGCTGTTTTTT	CATTKTSGIGGSDGELFF
TRBV29-1	TRBJ1-2	NA	NA	TGCAGCGTTGAAGTCCGACACCTAGTGAACTATGGCTACACCTTC	CSVEVRHLVNYGYTF
TRBV7-3	TRBJ2-1	TRBD2	NA	TGTGCCAGCAGCTTAACAGCGGGGCAGGACTACAATGAGCAGTTCTTC	CASSLTAGQDYNEQFF
TRBV18	TRBJ1-4	NA	once	TGTGCCAGCTCGACCGACATGAGTAATGAAAAACTGTTTTTT	CASSTDMSNEKLFF
TRBV13	TRBJ2-1	TRBD1	NA	TGTGCCAGCAGCTTTGGGACAGGCTACAATGAGCAGTTCTTC	CASSFGTGYNEQFF
TRBV7-8	TRBJ2-5	TRBD1	NA	TGTGCCAGCAGCTTAGACGACAGGGGCGAGTACCAAGAGACCCAGTACTTC	CASSLDDRGEYQETQYF
TRBV4-2	TRBJ2-5	NA	NA	TGTGCCAGCAGCCAAGTTATCATCGGGGGAGAGACCCAGTACTTC	CASSQVIIGGETQYF
TRBV24-1	TRBJ1-2	NA	NA	TGTGCCACCTCCCCCCCCTGTGGCTACACCTTC	CATSPPCGYTF
TRBV12-5	TRBJ1-1	NA	once	TGTGCTAGTGGTTTGGGAGACAGACAACGGGAAGCTTTCTTT	CASGLGDRQREAFF
TRBV11-3	TRBJ2-3	NA	NA	TGTGCCAGCAGCTTTAGCCCCTCTGCAGATACGCAGTATTTT	CASSFSPSADTQYF
TRBV5-1	TRBJ1-4	NA	NA	TGCGCCAGCAGCCTGGACGCGGATCTGGTACGGGAAAAACTGTTTTTT	CASSLDADLVREKLFF
TRBV11-3	TRBJ2-7	TRBD2	NA	TGTGCCAGCAGCGTCTGGGGTGTAGCGGGAGGGATTAACTACGAGCAGTACTTC	CASSVWGVAGGINYEQYF
TRBV5-1	TRBJ2-3	TRBD1	NA	TGCGCCAGCAGCGTAGACAGGGCCCAGACAGATACGCAGTATTTT	CASSVDRAQTDTQYF
TRBV25-1	TRBJ1-3	NA	NA	TGTGCCAGCAGTGAATGGGTTAGATCGGGAAACACCATATATTTT	CASSEWVRSGNTIYF
TRBV2	TRBJ1-5	NA	NA	TGTGCCAGCAGTGACAGGGATGGCCAGCCCCAGCATTTT	CASSDRDGQPQHF
TRBV6-5	TRBJ1-2	TRBD1	once	TGTGCCAGCAGTTACTCAGGGGGCGACTATGGCTACACCTTC	CASSYSGGDYGYTF
TRBV4-1	TRBJ1-6	NA	NA	TGCGCCAGCAGCCACCCGGGACGGACTAATTCACCCCTCCACTTT	CASSHPGRTNSPLHF
TRBV7-9	TRBJ1-1	NA	NA	TGTGCCAGCAGCTTAGAGTCCCAGATTGAAGCTTTCTTT	CASSLESQIEAFF
TRBV19	TRBJ2-1	NA	few	TGTGCCAGTAGTACCTACAATGAGCAGTTCTTC	CASSTYNEQFF
TRBV9	TRBJ2-3	NA	NA	TGTGCCAGCAGCGCCGGGACTAGCACAGATACGCAGTATTTT	CASSAGTSTDTQYF
TRBV13	TRBJ1-4	NA	NA	TGTGCCAGCAGCTTCGGACGGTGGGGGGACCTGTTTTTT	CASSFGRWGDLFF
TRBV27	TRBJ2-7	TRBD1	NA	TGTGCCAGCCACACCGGGACAGGGGTTAGCGAGCAGTACTTC	CASHTGTGVSEQYF
TRBV6-5	TRBJ2-7	TRBD1	NA	TGTGCCAGCAGTTATTCAGGGGGTGGGTACGAGCAGTACTTC	CASSYSGGGYEQYF
TRBV3-1/TRBV3-2	TRBJ1-3	TRBD1	once	TGTGCCAGCAGCCAAGTCTACGGGACAGGGTCCCCTGGAAACACCATATATTTT	CASSQVYGTGSPGNTIYF
TRBV30	TRBJ1-4	NA	NA	TGTGCCTGGAGTGTTAGTAGAGAAGAAAAACTGTTTTTT	CAWSVSREEKLFF
TRBV24-1	TRBJ2-5	TRBD1	NA	TGTGCCACCAGTGATTGGGACAGGGGGCGCGGGGAGACCCAGTACTTC	CATSDWDRGRGETQYF
TRBV27	TRBJ1-1	NA	NA	TGTGCCAGCAGTTCCCTCCAAGCCACTGAAGCTTTCTTT	CASSSLQATEAFF
TRBV6-1	TRBJ1-5	NA	once	TGTGCCAGCAGTGAACCCCAGGGTAACCAGCCCCAGCATTTT	CASSEPQGNQPQHF
TRBV11-2	TRBJ2-4	NA	NA	TGTGCCAGCAGCTTAGGTCAGGGAACCCTAAACATTCAGTACTTC	CASSLGQGTLNIQYF
TRBV13	TRBJ2-4	TRBD1	once	TGTGCCAGCAGCTTAGAGGCCCCCTGGACAGGGAAAGTGACAGCCAAAAACATTCAGTACTTC	CASSLEAPWTGKVTAKNIQYF
TRBV23-1	TRBJ2-7	NA	once	TGCGCCAGCAGTCTAACATGGGACGGACGCTCCTACGAGCAGTACTTC	CASSLTWDGRSYEQYF
TRBV9	TRBJ1-3	NA	NA	TGTGCCAGCAGCGTAGCCAGCTCTGGAAACACCATATATTTT	CASSVASSGNTIYF
TRBV6-5	TRBJ1-2	NA	NA	TGTGCCAGCAGTACTGCAGGGGCCCCCCATGGCTACACCTTC	CASSTAGAPHGYTF
TRBV5-5	TRBJ1-6	NA	once	TGTGCCAGCAGCGTAACGTTCAGCAGCTCCTATAATTCACCCCTCCACTTT	CASSVTFSSSYNSPLHF
TRBV7-6	TRBJ1-5	NA	NA	TGTGCCAGCTCCCTGGGGGGGATCAATCAGCCCCAGCATTTT	CASSLGGINQPQHF
TRBV5-4	TRBJ2-3	NA	NA	TGTGCCAGCAGCTTGGGGGGCTCTAGCACAGATACGCAGTATTTT	CASSLGGSSTDTQYF
TRBV7-9	TRBJ1-1	NA	NA	TGTGCCAGCAGCAATCCAACAGACATGAACACTGAAGCTTTCTTT	CASSNPTDMNTEAFF
TRBV4-1	TRBJ2-7	NA	NA	TGCGCCAGCAGCCATCACGGTTCCTACGAGCAGTACTTC	CASSHHGSYEQYF
TRBV4-1	TRBJ1-2	NA	once	TGCGCCAGCAGCCAGATCAGGGGATTGAACTATGGCTACACCTTC	CASSQIRGLNYGYTF
TRBV6-6	TRBJ1-2	NA	NA	TGTGCCAGCAGTTTTGAGGACGGCTATGGCTACACCTTC	CASSFEDGYGYTF
TRBV6-5	TRBJ1-5	NA	NA	TGTGCCAGCAGTTACCGGGCAGGCGGGAATCAGCCCCAGCATTTT	CASSYRAGGNQPQHF
TRBV4-2	TRBJ1-5	NA	NA	TGTGCCAGCAGCCAAGTTCAGATCAATCAGCCCCAGCATTTT	CASSQVQINQPQHF
TRBV30	TRBJ1-6	NA	NA	TGTGCCTGGGGTGGCCCAAGTTGGGGTTCACCCCTCCACTTT	CAWGGPSWGSPLHF
TRBV10-3	TRBJ1-1	NA	NA	TGTGCCATCAGTGAGATTCGAGGGGGAGGGTACACTGAAGCTTTCTTT	CAISEIRGGGYTEAFF
TRBV10-3	TRBJ2-1	NA	NA	TGTGCCAGATTACAGGGCAATGAGCAGTTCTTC	CARLQGNEQFF
TRBV2	TRBJ2-7	TRBD2	once	TGTGCCAGCAGGGTCACTAGCGGGGGCTACGAGCAGTACTTC	CASRVTSGGYEQYF
TRBV28	TRBJ2-2	NA	NA	TGTGCCAGCAGCAAAACAGGGAACACCGGGGAGCTGTTTTTT	CASSKTGNTGELFF
TRBV19	TRBJ2-3	NA	NA	TGTGCCAGTAGCGGGCGCAATCGACAGAGCGGCACAGATACGCAGTATTTT	CASSGRNRQSGTDTQYF
TRBV3-1/TRBV3-2	TRBJ2-1	TRBD2	NA	TGTGCCAGCAGCCTCCCACTAGCGGGGGGGAATGATGAGCAGTTCTTC	CASSLPLAGGNDEQFF
TRBV5-4	TRBJ2-3	TRBD2	NA	TGTGCCAGCAGATCTACTAGCGGGGGGGCCCAAGATACGCAGTATTTT	CASRSTSGGAQDTQYF